Following are 29 T cell receptor beta chains from one sample sequenced in a study of blood T cells in healthy people across ages. Primed by a sample-barcoded 5' primer and a J-beta primer mix, a second PCR proceeded for about 7 to 12 cycles. TCRdb reprocessed the 5' RACE reads via MiXCR and lists one record per CDR3 protein. Of more than 1.4 million distinct CDR3 sequences listed, roughly 40% are singletons. Sequencing was carried out using blood. The receptors shown here come from a woman between 18 and 30 years old in good health.

This clonotype was observed a few times. This sequence joins TRBV10-3 and TRBJ1-3; the D is unclear. V was pared by 5 bases and J by 2 bases, with 7 bases between. Germline V CDR1 and CDR2: ENHRY, SYGVKD. This CDR3 is 13 amino acids long. The CDR3 DNA is TGTGCCATCAGTTGGGCGGCTGGAAACACCATATATTTT. It is translated as CAISWAAGNTIYF.

The chain recombines TRBV29-1 with TRBJ2-3; TRBD2 matches at 16 bases. The germline gives CDR1 SQVTM, CDR2 ANQGSEA. With V trimmed by 7 bases and J by 2 bases, 9 bases remained unmatched. This CDR3 comprises 17 residues. In DNA form, the CDR3 reads TGCAGCGCACCGACCGGGACTAGCGGGGGGGACACAGATACGCAGTATTTT. This encodes CSAPTGTSGGDTDTQYF.

This clonotype was found once. The V call is TRBV7-9, the J call TRBJ2-3, with D tentatively TRBD2 (6 bases). Germline CDR1 is SEHNR and CDR2 is FQNEAQ (reference sequence). The CDR3 consists of 15 residues. The ends were cut back, 5 bases at V and 2 bases at J, with 14 bases in the middle. The CDR3: CASSLSGDLTDTQYF. The CDR3 DNA reads as TGTGCCAGCAGCCTTAGCGGAGACCTCACAGATACGCAGTATTTT.

This clonotype was observed a handful of times. The chain combines TRBV12-3 or TRBV12-4 with TRBJ2-7; TRBD1 might be the D (5 bases). Trimming shortened V by 6 bases and J by 2 bases, and 14 bases separated the two germline ends. The CDR3 is 14 amino acids. CDR3 sequence: CASSSTDRPYEQYF. CDR3 coding DNA: TGTGCCAGCAGCTCCACAGACAGACCCTACGAGCAGTACTTC.

This chain links TRBV12-3 or TRBV12-4 with TRBJ1-2; 7 bases agree with TRBD1. Losses at the gene ends were 3 bases for V and 3 bases for J; bases not matched to a gene: 13. The CDR3 is made up of 17 amino acids. The CDR3 is CASSLAGQGVADYGYTF. As DNA, the CDR3 is TGTGCCAGCAGTTTGGCAGGCCAGGGGGTCGCGGACTATGGCTACACCTTC.

This chain uses TRBV5-1 with TRBJ2-1; D perhaps matches TRBD2 (5 bases). The CDR3 runs 17 residues. The germline gives CDR1 SGHRS, CDR2 YFSETQ. With 2 bases removed from V and 1 base from J, the gap between germline ends came to 16 bases. The CDR3 DNA follows: TGCGCCAGCAGCTTATTGGAGGCGGTCGGTTCCTACAATGAGCAGTTCTTC. The encoded protein is CASSLLEAVGSYNEQFF.

The gene calls are TRBV7-9 and TRBJ2-1; no clear D gene. The CDR3 length is 13 residues. Deletions cut 1 base from V and 6 bases from J, with 7 bases between. In germline, CDR1 is SEHNR, CDR2 FQNEAQ (reference sequence). CDR3 sequence reads: CASSLESSNEQFF. The CDR3 DNA sequence: TGTGCCAGCAGCTTAGAAAGTAGCAATGAGCAGTTCTTC.

This clonotype appeared a few times. It may be a read error: a sequence one base away is much more abundant. The V and J genes are TRBV10-3 and TRBJ2-3; D ambiguous. The CDR3 is 13 residues long. Trimming cost V 3 bases and J 0 bases, with 4 bases left between them. The germline gives CDR1 ENHRY, CDR2 SYGVKD. The CDR3 region has the DNA TGTGCCATCAGTGATTCTAGCACAGATACGCAGTATTTT. Translation gives CAISDSSTDTQYF.

This clonotype is a singleton in its sample. This chain links TRBV28 with TRBJ2-7; 13 nucleotides line up with TRBD2. V lost 6 bases to trimming and J lost 0 bases; unmatched junction nucleotides: 5. CDR1 and CDR2 from the germline V gene are MDHEN and SYDVKM. This CDR3 has 16 amino acids. The CDR3 spells CASRYRTSGSSYEQYF. CDR3 nucleotide sequence: TGTGCCAGCAGATACCGGACTAGCGGGAGCTCCTACGAGCAGTACTTC.

This clonotype was picked up a small number of times. This chain links TRBV5-1 with TRBJ1-6; a weak D match, TRBD1 (6 bases). The CDR3 is 16 amino acids. The germline V gene encodes CDR1 SGHRS and CDR2 YFSETQ. Trimming removed 0 bases from V and 8 bases from J, with 15 bases in between. The CDR3 loop is CASSLATGQTYSPLHF. CDR3 DNA: TGCGCCAGCAGCTTGGCAACAGGACAGACTTATTCACCCCTCCACTTT. The full variable domain, completed using reference TRBV5-1 and TRBJ1-6, is KAGVTQTPRYLIKTRGQQVTLSCSPISGHRSVSWYQQTPGQGLQFLFEYFSETQRNKGNFPGRFSGRQFSNSRSEMNVSTLELGDSALYLCASSLATGQTYSPLHFGNGTRLTVT.

This clonotype was detected only a few times. This chain connects TRBV2 to TRBJ1-5; D perhaps matches TRBD1 (5 bases). Trimming took off 3 bases at V and 1 base at J, with 7 bases between the two ends. Looked up from germline, CDR1 is SNHLY and CDR2 is FYNNEI. The CDR3 has 14 residues. CDR3 bases: TGTGCCAGCAGTGAGGGGGGGAGCAATCAGCCCCAGCATTTT. Residues: CASSEGGSNQPQHF.

J is TRBJ2-5 and V is TRBV11-1; no definite D call. With 5 bases removed from V and 2 bases from J, the gap between germline ends came to 18 bases. This CDR3 spans 16 amino acids. Germline loops: CDR1 SGHAT, CDR2 FQDESV (reference sequence). CDR3 nucleotide sequence: TGTGCCAGCAGCACTTTCCCCCGGGTACGTCAAGAGACCCAGTACTTC. Its protein is CASSTFPRVRQETQYF. Based on the CDR3 plus reference TRBV11-1 and TRBJ2-5, the full variable domain is EAEVAQSPRYKITEKSQAVAFWCDPISGHATLYWYRQILGQGPELLVQFQDESVVDDSQLPKDRFSAERLKGVDSTLKIQPAELGDSAMYLCASSTFPRVRQETQYFGPGTRLLVL.

The gene calls are TRBV2 and TRBJ2-7; 10 bases map to TRBD1. The CDR3 sequence is 14 residues long. CDR1 is SNHLY and CDR2 is FYNNEI in the germline V gene. V dropped 5 bases and J dropped 5; count of bases not matched to a gene: 6. The CDR3 coding sequence is TGTGCCAGCAGTTACCGGGACAGGGGCCACGAGCAGTACTTC. It codes for CASSYRDRGHEQYF.

This clonotype occurred many times. The rearrangement uses TRBV2 and TRBJ1-5; the D gene is possibly TRBD1 (6 bases). The CDR3 is 13 amino acids. Trimming removed 8 bases at V and 3 bases at J, with 11 bases between. The germline gives CDR1 SNHLY, CDR2 FYNNEI. For the CDR3, the DNA is TGTGCCAGCTTAGCAGGGGTCAATCAGCCCCAGCATTTT. Translated, it gives CASLAGVNQPQHF.

The chain has TRBV5-5 and TRBJ2-3; TRBD1 matches at 10 bases. The length of the CDR3 is 14 residues. Trimming cost V 7 bases and J 3 bases; bases outside gene matches: 5. CDR1 and CDR2 (germline): SGHKS, YYEKEE (reference sequence). In DNA form, the CDR3 reads TGTGCCAGCCCGGGGACAGGGGCGACAGATACGCAGTATTTT. Amino acids: CASPGTGATDTQYF.

The chain recombines TRBV6-1 with TRBJ2-3; D is uncertain. The CDR3 contains 15 residues. The germline CDR1 and CDR2 sequences are MNHNS and SASEGT. V shed 6 bases and J shed 3 bases, with 16 bases lying between them. CDR3 region: CASSPPEGQTDTQYF. As DNA, the CDR3 is TGTGCCAGCAGCCCGCCGGAAGGTCAAACAGATACGCAGTATTTT.

This clonotype was detected only a few times. The chain couples TRBV15 to TRBJ2-1, with a weak D call TRBD1 (7 bases). The V end lost 0 bases, the J end lost 4 bases, and 13 bases lay between the germline ends. This CDR3 is built from 16 residues. Germline V gives CDR1 LNHNV, CDR2 YYDKDF (reference sequence). CDR3 in DNA: TGTGCCACCAGCAGAGATCTCGCGGGACAGTACAATGAGCAGTTCTTC. This translates into CATSRDLAGQYNEQFF.

This clonotype turned up a few times. The chain uses TRBV6-5 and TRBJ2-3; 7 bases line up with TRBD2. There are 15 residues in the CDR3. Germline assignment: CDR1 MNHEY and CDR2 SVGAGI. Germline trimming cut 4 bases from V and 3 bases from J; bases unmatched to any gene: 7. The CDR3 region is CASSSSGAFTDTQYF. The CDR3 DNA sequence: TGTGCCAGCAGTTCCAGCGGGGCATTTACAGATACGCAGTATTTT.

This clonotype was recorded a few times. The CDR3: CASSLSRADSGSPLHF. The CDR3 DNA sequence: TGCGCCAGCAGCTTGTCCAGGGCCGATAGCGGTTCACCCCTCCACTTT. This chain uses TRBV5-1 with TRBJ1-6, with D possibly TRBD1 on 5 matching bases. The CDR3 length is 16 residues. Germline-derived CDR1 and CDR2 are SGHRS and YFSETQ. Trimming removed 1 base at V and 9 bases at J, with 17 bases between.

To note about this clonotype: Given a much more abundant clone one base away, this may be a read error. This likely comes from a read error, as the CDR3 has no conserved phenylalanine or tryptophan at its end. The rearrangement joins TRBV4-1 to TRBJ2-1; D unclear. Trimming took off 1 base at V and 2 bases at J, with 6 bases between the two ends. The CDR3 has 14 residues. From germline, CDR1 is MGHRA and CDR2 YSYEKL. For the CDR3, the DNA is TGCGCCAGCAGCCAAGTAGTAGCCTACAATGAGCAGTTCTTA. Translated, it gives CASSQVVAYNEQFL.

The CDR3 spells CAWSVPTKYQETQYF. As DNA, the CDR3 is TGTGCCTGGAGTGTACCGACTAAGTACCAAGAGACCCAGTACTTC. The chain couples TRBV30 to TRBJ2-5, with D perhaps TRBD2 (5 bases). The V and J ends lost 0 bases and 0 bases respectively, with 11 bases between them. The CDR3 sequence is 15 residues long. Germline V lookup: CDR1 GTSNPN, CDR2 SVGIG (reference sequence).

The rearrangement uses TRBV12-3 or TRBV12-4 and TRBJ2-7; no firm D call. The CDR3 has 14 residues. Trimming cost V 6 bases and J 2 bases, with 14 bases left between them. CDR3 protein: CASRAGQTTYEQYF. In DNA form, the CDR3 reads TGTGCCAGCAGGGCTGGCCAGACGACCTACGAGCAGTACTTC.

This clonotype appeared a single time. This chain joins TRBV6-1 and TRBJ2-3; the D gene is possibly TRBD1 (6 bases). The germline V gene has CDR1 MNHNS and CDR2 SASEGT. The germline V and J ends were trimmed by 4 bases and 2 bases, with 10 bases remaining between them. This CDR3 is 14 amino acids long. The CDR3 loop reads CASSGAGVTDTQYF. The CDR3 region has the DNA TGTGCCAGCAGTGGCGCAGGGGTCACAGATACGCAGTATTTT.

In DNA form, the CDR3 reads TGCAGTGCTAGTCATGCAGGGGCCGGTGGCTATGGCTACACCTTC. It specifies CSASHAGAGGYGYTF. This chain connects TRBV20-1 to TRBJ1-2; the D gene is possibly TRBD1 (6 bases). CDR3 length equals 15 residues. Germline V gene sequence: CDR1 DFQATT, CDR2 SNEGSKA (reference sequence). The germline V and J ends were trimmed by 3 bases and 4 bases, with 18 bases remaining between them.

The chain employs TRBV12-3 or TRBV12-4 and TRBJ2-3; TRBD2 is a possible D gene (6 bases). The CDR3 loop spans 15 amino acids. V was cut by 6 bases and J by 0 bases, with 13 bases left in between. This CDR3 reads CASRTSGPSTDTQYF. CDR3 nucleotide sequence: TGTGCCAGCAGAACAAGCGGGCCTAGCACAGATACGCAGTATTTT.

This CDR3 reads CASSLAHVGTGNTIYF. Here the CDR3 DNA reads TGTGCCAGCAGCTTAGCGCATGTAGGGACGGGAAACACCATATATTTT. The chain joins TRBV7-9 to TRBJ1-3; tentative D call: TRBD1 (5 bases). CDR1 and CDR2 from the germline V gene are SEHNR and FQNEAQ (reference sequence). The CDR3 is made up of 16 amino acids. V gave up 0 bases and J gave up 4 bases, with 13 bases separating them.

The CDR3 loop is CASSVRNNSPLHF. In nucleotides, the CDR3 is TGTGCCAGCAGTGTTAGAAATAATTCACCCCTCCACTTT. J is TRBJ1-6 and V is TRBV28; D is uncertain. Trimming cost V 5 bases and J 5 bases, with 7 bases left between them. CDR1 is MDHEN, CDR2 SYDVKM, per germline. This CDR3 has 13 residues.

The CDR3: CASSLVGTGYMGYTF. DNA of the CDR3: TGTGCCAGCAGCTTAGTTGGGACAGGGTATATGGGCTACACCTTC. The chain couples TRBV7-2 to TRBJ1-2; 9 bases line up with TRBD1. V dropped 1 base and J dropped 8; count of bases not matched to a gene: 8. CDR1 and CDR2 (germline): SGHTA, FQGNSA. This CDR3 is built from 15 residues. Using reference TRBV7-2 and TRBJ1-2 for the parts outside the CDR3, the full variable domain is GAGVSQSPSNKVTEKGKDVELRCDPISGHTALYWYRQSLGQGLEFLIYFQGNSAPDKSGLPSDRFSAERTGGSVSTLTIQRTQQEDSAVYLCASSLVGTGYMGYTFGSGTRLTVV.

The chain links TRBV12-3 or TRBV12-4 to TRBJ2-1, with D perhaps matching TRBD2 (6 bases). V shed 7 bases and J shed 4 bases, with 17 bases lying between them. The CDR3 length is 15 residues. The CDR3 sequence: CASKSQSGRYNEQFF. CDR3 bases: TGTGCCAGCAAATCCCAAAGCGGGCGTTACAATGAGCAGTTCTTC.